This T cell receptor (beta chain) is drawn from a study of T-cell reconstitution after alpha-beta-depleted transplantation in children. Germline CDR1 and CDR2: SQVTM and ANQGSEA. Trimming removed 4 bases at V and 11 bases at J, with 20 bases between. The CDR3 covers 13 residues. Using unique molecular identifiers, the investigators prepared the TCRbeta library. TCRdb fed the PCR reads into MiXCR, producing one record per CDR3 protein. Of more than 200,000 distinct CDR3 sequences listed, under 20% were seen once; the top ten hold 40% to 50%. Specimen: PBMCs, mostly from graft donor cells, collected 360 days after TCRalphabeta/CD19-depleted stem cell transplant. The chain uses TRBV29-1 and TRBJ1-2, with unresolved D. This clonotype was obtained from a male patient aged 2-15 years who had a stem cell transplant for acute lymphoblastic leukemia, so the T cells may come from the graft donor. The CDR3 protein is CSVGKADVSGYTF. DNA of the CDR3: TGCAGCGTTGGGAAAGCGGATGTTTCTGGTTACACCTTC.